A single sample is the source of the 23 T cell receptor beta chains below, sequenced in a study of shared clonotypes between healthy human individuals. Repertoires were generated with immunoSEQ multiplex PCR, while TCRdb's copy carries only in-frame clones and drops some. Of hundreds of thousands of clones listed, 95% to 96% are singletons. Terminally differentiated effector memory CD45RA+ cells were excluded by CCR7 positive selection of CD45RO-negative cells. The source material was naive CD8+ T cells sorted from blood. These receptors were taken from a woman aged 30 to 39 in good health.

This clone was counted only a few times. The CDR3 nucleotides are TGTGCCACCCAGCTAGGACCGGCCGAGGAAGCTTTCTTT. It yields the protein CATQLGPAEEAFF. The chain recombines TRBV19 with TRBJ1-1; no reliable D call. This CDR3 region has 13 residues. Trimming removed 10 bases from V and 8 bases from J, with 20 bases in between. Germline V gene data show CDR1 as LNHDA and CDR2 as SQIVND (reference sequence).

V and J are TRBV30 and TRBJ1-2; D possibly corresponds to TRBD1 (5 bases). CDR3 length equals 13 residues. The germline CDR1 and CDR2 sequences are GTSNPN and SVGIG (reference sequence). The V end lost 4 bases, the J end lost 2 bases, and 11 bases lay between the germline ends. This chain's CDR3 is CAWTGELNYGYTF. CDR3 DNA: TGTGCCTGGACGGGGGAACTCAACTATGGCTACACCTTC.

V gene TRBV6-5 combines with J gene TRBJ2-7; a possible D gene is TRBD2 (5 bases). The CDR3 length is 13 residues. The germline V gene has CDR1 MNHEY and CDR2 SVGAGI. Trimming shortened V by 8 bases and J by 5 bases, and 16 bases separated the two germline ends. CDR3 sequence reads: CASSPPGSHEQYF. In nucleotides, the CDR3 is TGTGCCAGCTCCCCTCCGGGATCCCACGAGCAGTACTTC.

The chain carries TRBV11-3 and TRBJ2-3; D gene ambiguous. This CDR3 spans 12 amino acids. The ends were cut back, 4 bases at V and 5 bases at J, with 7 bases in the middle. The germline V gene has CDR1 SGHNT and CDR2 YENEEA. CDR3 sequence reads: CASSSPRDTQYF. The CDR3 coding sequence is TGTGCCAGCAGCTCCCCTAGAGATACGCAGTATTTT.

This chain links TRBV14 with TRBJ2-3; no clear D gene. With 2 bases removed from V and 4 bases from J, the gap between germline ends came to 4 bases. The length of the CDR3 is 12 residues. From germline, CDR1 is SGHDN and CDR2 FVKESK. The CDR3 region has the DNA TGTGCCAGCAGCCAATCACCAGATACGCAGTATTTT. Encoded protein: CASSQSPDTQYF.

CDR3 nucleotides: TGTGCCAGCAGCCATGACACAGATACGCAGTATTTT. The encoded protein is CASSHDTDTQYF. This sequence joins TRBV9 and TRBJ2-3; D uncertain. This CDR3 region has 12 residues. In germline, CDR1 is SGDLS, CDR2 YYNGEE. V was pared by 4 bases and J by 2 bases, with 5 bases between.

V is TRBV5-1 and J is TRBJ1-1, with 12 nucleotides matching TRBD1. Germline values: CDR1 SGHRS, CDR2 YFSETQ. The V gene end was trimmed by 4 bases and the J gene end by 5 bases; junction bases not matched to a gene: 6. CDR3 length: 15 amino acids. CDR3 sequence (DNA): TGCGCCAGCAGCCGGGACAGGGGGCTTCGGACTGAAGCTTTCTTT. Protein product: CASSRDRGLRTEAFF.

Of note for this clone: The sample holds other DNA sequences that translate to the same CDR3. The gene calls are TRBV27 and TRBJ2-7; D could derive from TRBD1 or TRBD2 (5 bases each). The CDR3 runs 13 residues. Germline CDR1 reads MNHEY; CDR2 reads SMNVEV (reference sequence). V was shortened by 4 bases and J by 4 bases, with 11 bases between the two germline ends. The CDR3 DNA is TGTGCCAGCAGTTACGGGACGGGGTACGAGCAGTACTTC. It yields the protein CASSYGTGYEQYF.

This clone was seen just once. The rearrangement joins TRBV28 to TRBJ1-5; perhaps TRBD1 as D (5 bases). The CDR3 sequence is 16 residues long. The V gene's germline CDR1 is MDHEN and CDR2 SYDVKM. V was cut by 6 bases and J by 8 bases, with 23 bases left in between. The CDR3 region has the DNA TGTGCCAGCAGCCCCCTCAACCTCCGGGTCAGGGAGCCCCAGCATTTT. This codes for CASSPLNLRVREPQHF.

The chain couples TRBV28 to TRBJ2-7, with a possible D match to TRBD1 (6 bases). Germline V lookup: CDR1 MDHEN, CDR2 SYDVKM. This CDR3 comprises 15 residues. The V and J ends lost 5 bases and 5 bases respectively, with 19 bases between them. CDR3 region: CASSGRDTKWNEQYF. The CDR3 DNA is TGTGCCAGCAGTGGCCGGGACACCAAATGGAACGAGCAGTACTTC.

The chain carries TRBV28 and TRBJ2-2, with 8 positions matching TRBD1. The CDR3 is made up of 15 amino acids. Germline-derived CDR1 and CDR2 are MDHEN and SYDVKM. V lost 6 bases, J lost 4 bases, and 7 bases stayed unmatched. The CDR3: CASSPGTGSTGELFF. Here the CDR3 DNA reads TGTGCCAGCAGCCCGGGGACAGGTAGCACCGGGGAGCTGTTTTTT.

The chain couples TRBV9 to TRBJ1-3; D is uncertain. Trimming stripped 4 bases from V and 0 bases from J, with 5 bases between. Germline CDR1 and CDR2: SGDLS and YYNGEE. The CDR3 is 13 residues long. The CDR3 is CASSSLSGNTIYF. CDR3 DNA: TGTGCCAGCAGCTCCCTCTCTGGAAACACCATATATTTT. Filled out from reference TRBV9 and TRBJ1-3, the complete variable domain reads DSGVTQTPKHLITATGQRVTLRCSPRSGDLSVYWYQQSLDQGLQFLIQYYNGEERAKGNILERFSAQQFPDLHSELNLSSLELGDSALYFCASSSLSGNTIYFGEGSWLTVV.

The chain joins TRBV10-2 to TRBJ2-5; no clear D gene. The V and J ends lost 3 bases and 3 bases respectively, with 5 bases between them. CDR1 is WSHSY and CDR2 is SAAADI in the germline V gene. The CDR3 sequence is 12 residues long. The CDR3 DNA reads as TGCGCCAGCAGTGATCTGGAAGAGACCCAGTACTTC. Translated: CASSDLEETQYF.

This clone was seen a single time. The J gene is TRBJ2-7, the V gene TRBV28; D assignment may be TRBD1 or TRBD2 (5 bases each). CDR1 and CDR2 from the germline V gene are MDHEN and SYDVKM. The V gene lost 2 bases and the J gene lost 5 bases, with 13 bases spanning the gap. CDR3 length: 14 amino acids. CDR3 sequence reads: CASSLGLLGDEQYF. The CDR3 coding sequence is TGTGCCAGCAGTTTAGGTCTTTTGGGGGACGAGCAGTACTTC.

The chain joins TRBV19 to TRBJ2-1, with 8 bases aligning to TRBD2. There are 18 residues in the CDR3. J was trimmed by 3 bases and V by 0 bases; bases with no gene match: 10. Germline V CDR1 and CDR2: LNHDA, SQIVND (reference sequence). The CDR3 DNA is TGTGCCAGTAGTATAGACAGGAATAGCGGGACAAACTACAATGAGCAGTTCTTC. It specifies CASSIDRNSGTNYNEQFF.

The chain employs TRBV7-8 and TRBJ1-2, with unresolved D. The CDR3 is 14 residues long. V dropped 5 bases and J dropped 3 bases, with 13 bases sitting between them. Looked up from germline, CDR1 is SGHVS and CDR2 is FQNEAQ. The CDR3 sequence: CASSLRTDYYGYTF. CDR3 nucleotides: TGTGCCAGCAGCCTAAGGACGGATTACTATGGCTACACCTTC. The full variable domain, in which reference TRBV7-8 and TRBJ1-2 provide the parts outside the CDR3, is GAGVSQSPRYKVAKRGQDVALRCDPISGHVSLFWYQQALGQGPEFLTYFQNEAQLDKSGLPSDRFFAERPEGSVSTLKIQRTQQEDSAVYLCASSLRTDYYGYTFGSGTRLTVV.

The chain is built from TRBV11-2 and TRBJ1-1, with D perhaps matching TRBD1 (5 bases). This CDR3 contains 15 residues. V was shortened by 0 bases and J by 5 bases, with 13 bases between the two germline ends. The germline CDR1 and CDR2 sequences are SGHAT and FQNNGV. The CDR3 loop reads CASSLESRGWTEAFF. CDR3 nucleotides: TGTGCCAGCAGCTTAGAATCCCGGGGGTGGACTGAAGCTTTCTTT.

The gene calls are TRBV7-7 and TRBJ2-1; TRBD2 matches at 13 bases. V trimming: 6 bases; J trimming: 0 bases; junction bases outside the gene matches: 8. This CDR3 comprises 18 residues. Germline V gene data show CDR1 as SSHAT and CDR2 as FNYEAQ (reference sequence). The CDR3 bases are TGTGCCAGCAGGGGACTAGCGGGACCCAAAAGCTCCTACAATGAGCAGTTCTTC. It yields the protein CASRGLAGPKSSYNEQFF.

This chain links TRBV28 with TRBJ1-2; the D gene is possibly TRBD1 (6 bases). This CDR3 comprises 13 residues. CDR1 MDHEN and CDR2 SYDVKM come from the germline V gene. V was trimmed by 3 bases and J by 6 bases, leaving 11 bases between them. CDR3 sequence (DNA): TGTGCCAGCAGTTTTCGGGGGCGCGATGGCTACACCTTC. Its translation: CASSFRGRDGYTF.

The rearrangement joins TRBV29-1 to TRBJ2-7; D is ambiguous. Germline lookup yields CDR1 SQVTM and CDR2 ANQGSEA. CDR3 length equals 12 residues. Trimming pared 2 bases from V and 6 bases from J, leaving 11 bases between. This chain's CDR3 is CSVEIEAGEQYF. CDR3 coding DNA: TGCAGCGTTGAAATAGAGGCCGGCGAGCAGTACTTC.

The chain combines TRBV7-9 with TRBJ1-2; a possible D gene is TRBD1 (5 bases). V lost 6 bases and J lost 6, with 17 bases in between. This CDR3 is built from 14 residues. Germline-derived CDR1 and CDR2 are SEHNR and FQNEAQ (reference sequence). The CDR3 region is CASSPRGPPDGYTF. The CDR3 bases are TGTGCCAGCAGTCCCCGGGGCCCCCCGGATGGCTACACCTTC.

The chain uses TRBV6-6 and TRBJ2-7; 9 bases fit TRBD1. The CDR3 consists of 12 residues. J lost 6 bases, V lost 11 bases, and 8 bases had no gene match. The germline gives CDR1 MNHNY, CDR2 SVGAGI (reference sequence). CDR3 residues: CAAGTGPSEQYF. CDR3 DNA: TGTGCCGCCGGGACAGGGCCAAGCGAGCAGTACTTC.

This chain connects TRBV7-2 to TRBJ1-3; D gene unclear. V lost 5 bases and J lost 3, with 23 bases in between. The CDR3 runs to 18 residues. CDR1 and CDR2 from the germline V gene are SGHTA and FQGNSA. The CDR3 sequence: CASSPSSPVVRIGNTIYF. CDR3 sequence (DNA): TGTGCCAGCAGCCCCAGTTCTCCGGTCGTCCGAATTGGAAACACCATATATTTT.